The present entry profiles one T cell receptor (beta chain) with its context. Germline CDR1 and CDR2: LGHDT and YNNKEL (reference sequence). There are 15 residues in the CDR3. With V trimmed by 5 bases and J by 0 bases, 5 bases remained unmatched. As processed by the authors: From reference gene primer amplification, estimates of nucleated cell counts were derived. Some clones are missing from TCRdb's copy, which holds only in-frame ones; the method was immunoSEQ multiplex PCR. The D gene and trimming were derived from the DNA, and the V and J assignments and clone size from that table. Among a few hundred thousand clones listed, about 85% were seen once. The source of the sample is a study of blood T cell repertoires in COVID-19. On the study more broadly: There were acute and convalescent COVID-19 samples, and they came from the United States, Italy and Spain.

This chain joins TRBV3-1 (or the pseudogene TRBV3-2) and TRBJ1-2, with 8 bases matching TRBD1. Input material: peripheral blood. The sequence derives from a young woman with acute or convalescent COVID-19. CDR3 protein: CASSYRQGTNYGYTF. In DNA form, the CDR3 reads TGTGCCAGCAGCTATCGACAGGGGACTAACTATGGCTACACCTTC.